This TCR beta chain comes out of a study of blood T cell repertoires in COVID-19. In the study overall: Samples of COVID-19 (acute and convalescent) were obtained from the United States, Italy and Spain. PBMCs, B-cell-depleted T cells, or T cells provided the cDNA or gDNA that made up the material.

This CDR3 spans 14 amino acids. Germline lookup yields CDR1 ENHRY and CDR2 SYGVKD. V was clipped by 2 bases and J by 9 bases; unmatched bases: 4. Per the study methods: Scientists estimated how many nucleated cells there were by amplifying reference gene primers. Some clones are missing from TCRdb's copy, which holds only in-frame ones; the method was immunoSEQ multiplex PCR. V, J and clone size are those of that table, while D and trimming were read from the DNA. This sample yields 250,000 or so clones, of which around 83% are seen a single time; under 2.5% belongs to the top ten. The TCR comes from a man between 35 and 55 years old who had recovered from COVID-19. Sequencing was performed on peripheral blood. This chain uses TRBV10-3 with TRBJ2-1, with 10 bases fitting TRBD1. The chain's CDR3 is CAISEGDRGGEQFF. CDR3 nucleotide sequence: TGTGCCATCAGTGAGGGGGACAGGGGCGGTGAGCAGTTCTTC.